The next 30 T cell receptor beta chains were all read from a single sample in a study of cytomegalovirus exposure and HLA in healthy donors. The PCR ran on 60 Vbeta and 13 Jbeta primers. The repertoire was sequenced with immunoSEQ multiplex PCR; TCRdb's copy has only in-frame clones and lacks some. The table lists over 85,000 clones, about three quarters of them singletons. Sequencing was done on a sample of PBMCs. The receptors were gathered from a woman in her sixties or seventies in good health and CMV-seropositive.

Comments on this clone: As the CDR3 is not closed by the conserved phenylalanine or tryptophan, this likely results from a read error. This chain links TRBV6-6 with TRBJ1-5; 8 nucleotides line up with TRBD1. V was clipped by 5 bases and J by 11 bases; unmatched bases: 11. CDR1 and CDR2 from the germline V gene are MNHNY and SVGAGI (reference sequence). The CDR3 length is 14 residues. Here the CDR3 DNA reads TGTGCCAGCAGTCGACCACAGGGGGAGAGGTCCCAGCATCTT. Its translation is CASSRPQGERSQHL.

The rearrangement links TRBV19 to TRBJ1-1, with 8 bases identical to TRBD1. After removal of 5 bases from V and 7 bases from J, the junction contained 15 bases not matched to a gene. This CDR3 contains 16 residues. Germline values: CDR1 LNHDA, CDR2 SQIVND (reference sequence). The CDR3 loop is CASSSGPGQGIFEAFF. The CDR3 coding sequence is TGTGCCAGTAGTTCCGGGCCTGGACAGGGAATATTTGAAGCTTTCTTT.

This clone occurred a few times. The chain is built from TRBV6-6 and TRBJ2-5; D gene ambiguous. Germline values: CDR1 MNHNY, CDR2 SVGAGI (reference sequence). This CDR3 spans 14 amino acids. V lost 2 bases and J 4 bases, leaving 11 bases between the germline ends. The CDR3 here is CASSYRISGETQYF. DNA for the CDR3: TGTGCCAGCAGTTACAGGATTTCGGGAGAGACCCAGTACTTC.

The chain couples TRBV28 to TRBJ1-2; 7 bases match TRBD1. Germline CDR1 and CDR2: MDHEN and SYDVKM. The CDR3 is made up of 15 amino acids. With 3 bases clipped from V and 3 bases from J, the junction kept 7 bases outside the gene matches. The CDR3 reads CASSLHQGVHYGYTF. CDR3 coding DNA: TGTGCCAGCAGTTTGCATCAGGGGGTCCACTATGGCTACACCTTC.

V and J are TRBV2 and TRBJ1-4; D is ambiguous. The CDR3 extends over 17 amino acids. From germline, CDR1 is SNHLY and CDR2 FYNNEI. V shed 3 bases and J shed 4 bases, with 18 bases lying between them. The DNA of the CDR3 is TGTGCCAGCAGTGAGACTTCGAGACTCCCGAATAATGAAAAACTGTTTTTT. Its protein product is CASSETSRLPNNEKLFF.

Written as DNA, the CDR3 is TGTGCCAGTGAAAGCGGGACACTGTTTTTT. Amino acids: CASESGTLFF. The V gene is TRBV19, the J gene TRBJ1-4, with D maybe TRBD1 (5 bases). Trimming removed 8 bases at V and 13 bases at J, with 11 bases between. The length of the CDR3 is 10 residues. CDR1 is LNHDA and CDR2 is SQIVND in the germline V gene (reference sequence). Filled out from reference TRBV19 and TRBJ1-4, the complete variable domain reads DGGITQSPKYLFRKEGQNVTLSCEQNLNHDAMYWYRQDPGQGLRLIYYSQIVNDFQKGDIAEGYSVSREKKESFPLTVTSAQKNPTAFYLCASESGTLFFGSGTQLSVL.

This chain connects TRBV18 to TRBJ2-7; 8 nucleotides line up with TRBD2. CDR3 length: 14 amino acids. After removal of 4 bases from V and 6 bases from J, the junction contained 8 bases not matched to a gene. Looked up from germline, CDR1 is KGHSH and CDR2 is LQKENI. CDR3: CASSRPATSGEQYF. The CDR3 DNA is TGTGCCAGCTCACGACCCGCTACTAGCGGCGAGCAGTACTTC.

In regard to this clone: Compared with germline, one end of the junction differs, possibly owing to a read error. The chain joins TRBV5-1 to TRBJ2-1; no reliable D call. Looked up from germline, CDR1 is SGHRS and CDR2 is YFSETQ. The CDR3 sequence is 12 residues long. The DNA for the CDR3 is TGCGCCGGCAGCCTCAGTCACAATGAGCAGTTCTTC. It is translated as CAGSLSHNEQFF.

The CDR3 DNA reads TGTGCCAGTAGTATAAGGGGGGGCGCTTTGAACACTGAAGCTTTCTTT. It yields the protein CASSIRGGALNTEAFF. The chain is built from TRBV19 and TRBJ1-1, with a weak D call TRBD1 (6 bases). CDR1 is LNHDA, CDR2 SQIVND, per germline (reference sequence). The CDR3 spans 16 residues. V gave up 2 bases and J gave up 0 bases, with 13 bases separating them.

Worth noting for this clone: The junction departs from the called germline gene at one end, perhaps through a read error. The V and J genes are TRBV2 and TRBJ1-2; D possibly corresponds to TRBD1 (5 bases). Germline CDR1 and CDR2: SNHLY and FYNNEI. The CDR3 has 19 residues. CDR3 coding DNA: TGTGCCAGCAGTGAAGCGCAGGGCCGTTTTTACAACAGGAACTCTGGCTACACCTTC. Translating gives CASSEAQGRFYNRNSGYTF. The full variable domain, in which reference TRBV2 and TRBJ1-2 provide the parts outside the CDR3, is EPEVTQTPSHQVTQMGQEVILRCVPISNHLYFYWYRQILGQKVEFLVSFYNNEISEKSEIFDDQFSVERPDGSNFTLKIRSTKLEDSAMYFCASSEAQGRFYNRNSGYTFGSGTRLTVV.

A note on this clone: One junction end disagrees with the germline gene, perhaps due to a read error. This chain connects TRBV7-9 to TRBJ1-5; the D gene is possibly TRBD1 (6 bases). Germline CDR1 reads SEHNR; CDR2 reads FQNEAQ (reference sequence). The CDR3 covers 18 residues. CDR3 amino acids: CSSSTSIFFGGGRQPQHF. The CDR3 nucleotides are TGTTCCAGCAGCACTAGTATCTTTTTTGGGGGGGGCCGGCAGCCCCAGCATTTT.

This clone was observed once. The J gene is TRBJ1-5, the V gene TRBV5-8, with 9 bases fitting TRBD1. CDR3 size: 17 residues. From germline, CDR1 is SGHTS and CDR2 YDEGEE. After removal of 0 bases from V and 2 bases from J, the junction contained 6 bases not matched to a gene. The CDR3 spells CASSLAWTGVGNQPQHF. The CDR3 DNA is TGTGCCAGCAGCTTGGCCTGGACAGGGGTGGGCAATCAGCCCCAGCATTTT.

The chain joins TRBV5-1 to TRBJ2-1, with D perhaps TRBD2 (6 bases). There are 15 residues in the CDR3. Per germline, CDR1 SGHRS and CDR2 YFSETQ. Trimming shortened V by 4 bases and J by 5 bases, and 16 bases separated the two germline ends. CDR3 region: CASSPLASRDNEQFF. The CDR3 bases are TGCGCCAGCAGCCCACTAGCCAGCAGGGACAATGAGCAGTTCTTC.

The chain has TRBV28 and TRBJ1-2, with 7 bases matching TRBD1. Germline-derived CDR1 and CDR2 are MDHEN and SYDVKM. The V segment lost 9 bases and the J segment 3 bases; nucleotides outside the gene matches: 4. This CDR3 is built from 12 residues. DNA for the CDR3: TGTGCCAGTGAGACAGGGCACTATGGCTACACCTTC. Protein sequence: CASETGHYGYTF.

V usage is TRBV7-8 and J usage is TRBJ2-5, with 7 bases fitting TRBD1. V gave up 5 bases and J gave up 4 bases; unmatched junction bases: 7. Germline-derived CDR1 and CDR2 are SGHVS and FQNEAQ. CDR3 size: 14 residues. The DNA of the CDR3 is TGTGCCAGCAGCCTAGGGGGACAGTTAGAGACCCAGTACTTC. It specifies CASSLGGQLETQYF.

This chain links TRBV15 with TRBJ2-1; TRBD2 is a possible D gene (7 bases). Between the trimmed V and J ends, which lost 5 bases and 4 bases, there was a span of 18 bases. The CDR3 is 16 residues long. The germline V gene encodes CDR1 LNHNV and CDR2 YYDKDF (reference sequence). The CDR3 DNA reads as TGTGCCACCAGCGATTTAGGGGGGGGCGTGTACAATGAGCAGTTCTTC. This encodes CATSDLGGGVYNEQFF.

This clone was seen more than once but under ten times. The chain is built from TRBV6-5 and TRBJ1-2, with 7 bases matching TRBD1. The V gene's germline CDR1 is MNHEY and CDR2 SVGAGI. The CDR3 has 14 residues. The V and J ends lost 5 bases and 4 bases, in that order; junction bases with no gene match: 7. The CDR3 sequence is CASSTAGQLYGYTF. CDR3 DNA sequence: TGTGCCAGCAGTACCGCGGGACAGCTCTATGGCTACACCTTC.

The chain carries TRBV9 and TRBJ2-1; D is possibly TRBD1 (6 bases). This CDR3 contains 14 residues. The V end was cut by 1 base, the J end by 7 bases, with 12 bases between. Germline CDR1 is SGDLS and CDR2 is YYNGEE. CDR3 DNA: TGTGCCAGCAGCGTACAGGGGATTACGAATGAGCAGTTCTTC. Its protein product is CASSVQGITNEQFF.

The chain joins TRBV28 to TRBJ2-3; TRBD1 matches at 7 bases. With 3 bases clipped from V and 2 bases from J, the junction kept 8 bases outside the gene matches. The CDR3 runs 16 residues. Germline values: CDR1 MDHEN, CDR2 SYDVKM. Here the CDR3 DNA reads TGTGCCAGCAGTTTTCGTCCAGGGGGTTACACAGATACGCAGTATTTT. Its translation: CASSFRPGGYTDTQYF.

This chain links TRBV10-1 with TRBJ2-3, with TRBD1 identical over 9 bases. Germline CDR1 WNHNN, CDR2 SYGVQD (reference sequence). This CDR3 region has 14 residues. J lost 3 bases, V lost 6 bases, and 4 bases had no gene match. CDR3 nucleotides: TGCGCCAGCAGCCGGGACAGGGAGACAGATACGCAGTATTTT. This encodes CASSRDRETDTQYF.

V gene TRBV27 combines with J gene TRBJ1-2; TRBD1 matches at 7 bases. Germline loops: CDR1 MNHEY, CDR2 SMNVEV (reference sequence). V lost 6 bases to trimming and J lost 6 bases; unmatched junction nucleotides: 13. The CDR3 is made up of 15 amino acids. CDR3 bases: TGTGCCAGCAGCTATCTACAGGGGAGTATTGATGGCTACACCTTC. Protein: CASSYLQGSIDGYTF.

With regard to this clone: One junction end does not reproduce the germline sequence, and a read error may be involved. The chain recombines TRBV7-9 with TRBJ1-3; 8 nucleotides agree with TRBD1. The CDR3 is 19 amino acids. Germline CDR1 is SEHNR and CDR2 is FQNEAQ (reference sequence). Here the CDR3 DNA reads TGTTCCAGCAGCTTAAATGTCCCGGCAGGGGGCATCCTTGGAAACACCATATATTTT. Its translation: CSSSLNVPAGGILGNTIYF.

V gene TRBV7-6 combines with J gene TRBJ2-1, with TRBD2 matching over 11 bases. There are 16 residues in the CDR3. Trimming removed 5 bases from V and 2 bases from J; junction bases left unmatched: 5. The germline gives CDR1 SGHVS, CDR2 FNYEAQ. The DNA for the CDR3 is TGTGCCAGCAGCCTCCTAGCGGGAGGTACCTACAATGAGCAGTTCTTC. As protein: CASSLLAGGTYNEQFF.

CDR3 coding DNA: TGTGCCAGCAGCCCCAGACTAGGAGCCTACGAGCAGTACTTC. Translating gives CASSPRLGAYEQYF. The chain recombines TRBV7-6 with TRBJ2-7; D perhaps matches TRBD2 (6 bases). The CDR3 runs 14 residues. Trimming removed 5 bases at V and 2 bases at J, with 13 bases between. Germline CDR1 is SGHVS and CDR2 is FNYEAQ.

The CDR3 DNA follows: TGTGCCATCAGTGAGCCCGGGGGTGGGACAGGGGGCAACGAGCAGTACTTC. It is translated as CAISEPGGGTGGNEQYF. The J gene is TRBJ2-7, the V gene TRBV10-3; 12 positions agree with TRBD1. This CDR3 has 17 residues. V shed 2 bases, J shed 5 bases, and the junction held 10 bases outside the gene matches. The germline V gene has CDR1 ENHRY and CDR2 SYGVKD.

This clone was seen a handful of times. V gene TRBV28 combines with J gene TRBJ2-5; D is perhaps TRBD2 (6 bases). The germline V gene encodes CDR1 MDHEN and CDR2 SYDVKM. The V end lost 3 bases, the J end lost 5 bases, and 25 bases lay between the germline ends. CDR3 size: 18 residues. As DNA, the CDR3 is TGTGCCAGCAGTTTGTCAGGGTGGTTGGGAAGGAGGGAGGAGACCCAGTACTTC. As protein: CASSLSGWLGRREETQYF.

This clone was seen more than once but under ten times. The rearrangement uses TRBV6-1 and TRBJ2-7, with a tentative D call TRBD1 (6 bases). The CDR3 has 12 amino acids. The V end lost 2 bases, the J end lost 4 bases, and 6 bases lay between the germline ends. In germline, CDR1 is MNHNS, CDR2 SASEGT. This CDR3 reads CASSETGYEQYF. Here the CDR3 DNA reads TGTGCCAGCAGTGAAACAGGGTACGAGCAGTACTTC.

The V call is TRBV30, the J call TRBJ1-3; D gene ambiguous. With 0 bases removed from V and 3 bases from J, the gap between germline ends came to 15 bases. Germline V lookup: CDR1 GTSNPN, CDR2 SVGIG (reference sequence). This CDR3 has 16 residues. CDR3: CAWSVLRAAVGNTIYF. In nucleotides, the CDR3 is TGTGCCTGGAGTGTACTGAGGGCCGCCGTTGGAAACACCATATATTTT.

The gene calls are TRBV18 and TRBJ2-7; 7 bases align to TRBD2. CDR1 is KGHSH and CDR2 is LQKENI in the germline V gene. J gave up 2 bases and V 4 bases, and 8 bases lay outside the gene matches. This CDR3 contains 15 residues. The CDR3 bases are TGTGCCAGCTCACTGGGGACTACCCCAGCCTACGAGCAGTACTTC. It translates to CASSLGTTPAYEQYF.

This rearrangement joins TRBV6-5 to TRBJ1-2; TRBD1 agrees at 9 bases. V shed 5 bases, J shed 8 bases, and the junction held 6 bases outside the gene matches. This CDR3 is built from 13 residues. CDR1 MNHEY and CDR2 SVGAGI come from the germline V gene. The CDR3 is CASSPGTGNGYTF. CDR3 nucleotides: TGTGCCAGCAGTCCCGGGACAGGGAACGGCTACACCTTC.